This entry lists 2 T cell receptor beta chains sequenced from one sample in a study of blood T cell repertoires in COVID-19. Profiling relied on immunoSEQ multiplex PCR, and the TCRdb table lists in-frame clones only, not all of them. The data show about 360,000 clones, 80% to 90% seen once. The sample was peripheral blood. Receptor source: a woman aged 55-69 years with COVID-19, enrolled during active disease.

V usage is TRBV14 and J usage is TRBJ2-3; TRBD2 matches 12 bases. The germline gives CDR1 SGHDN, CDR2 FVKESK. Germline trimming cut 6 bases from V and 5 bases from J; bases unmatched to any gene: 6. This CDR3 has 15 residues. The CDR3 reads CASRPSGGAKDTQYF. DNA of the CDR3: TGTGCCAGCAGACCTAGCGGGGGGGCAAAAGATACGCAGTATTTT.

The chain couples TRBV11-1 to TRBJ1-6; D gene ambiguous. V shed 5 bases and J shed 7 bases, with 15 bases lying between them. Germline V gene data show CDR1 as SGHAT and CDR2 as FQDESV (reference sequence). CDR3 length: 15 residues. The CDR3 region is CASSPRETQNSPLHF. CDR3 DNA: TGTGCCAGCAGCCCCCGGGAGACTCAAAATTCACCCCTCCACTTT.